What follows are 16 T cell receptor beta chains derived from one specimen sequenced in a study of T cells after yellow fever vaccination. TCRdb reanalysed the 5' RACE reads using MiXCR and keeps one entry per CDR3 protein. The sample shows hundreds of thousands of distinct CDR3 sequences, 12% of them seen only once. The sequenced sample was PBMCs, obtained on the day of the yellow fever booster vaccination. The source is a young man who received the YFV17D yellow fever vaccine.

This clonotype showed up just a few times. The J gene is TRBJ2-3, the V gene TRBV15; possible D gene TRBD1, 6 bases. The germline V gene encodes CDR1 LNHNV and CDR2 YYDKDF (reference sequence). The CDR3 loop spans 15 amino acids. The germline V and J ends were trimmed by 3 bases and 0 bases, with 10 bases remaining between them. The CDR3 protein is CATSSRTASTDTQYF. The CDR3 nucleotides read TGTGCCACCAGCAGCCGGACAGCTAGCACAGATACGCAGTATTTT.

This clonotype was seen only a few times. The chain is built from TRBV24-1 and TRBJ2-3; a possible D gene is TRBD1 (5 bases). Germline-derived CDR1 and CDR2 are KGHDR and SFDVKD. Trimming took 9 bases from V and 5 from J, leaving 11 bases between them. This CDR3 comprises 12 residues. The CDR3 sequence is CATGQGEDTQYF. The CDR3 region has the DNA TGTGCCACCGGGCAGGGTGAAGATACGCAGTATTTT.

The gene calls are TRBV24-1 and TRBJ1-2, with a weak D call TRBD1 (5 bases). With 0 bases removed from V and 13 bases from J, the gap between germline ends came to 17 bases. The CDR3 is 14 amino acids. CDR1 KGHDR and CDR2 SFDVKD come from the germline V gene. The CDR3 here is CATSDLYGRGGFTF. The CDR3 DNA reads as TGTGCCACCAGTGATTTGTATGGTAGGGGAGGATTCACCTTC.

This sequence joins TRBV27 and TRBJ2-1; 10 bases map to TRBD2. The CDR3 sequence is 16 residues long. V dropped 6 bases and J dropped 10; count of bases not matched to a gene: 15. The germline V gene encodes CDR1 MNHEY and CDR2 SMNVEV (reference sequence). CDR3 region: CASSKAPSGGAGEQFF. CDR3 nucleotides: TGTGCCAGCAGCAAGGCTCCTAGCGGGGGTGCGGGGGAGCAGTTCTTC.

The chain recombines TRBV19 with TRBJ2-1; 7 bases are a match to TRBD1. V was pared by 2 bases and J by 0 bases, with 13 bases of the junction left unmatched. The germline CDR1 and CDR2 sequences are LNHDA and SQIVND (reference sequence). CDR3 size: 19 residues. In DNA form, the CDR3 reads TGTGCCAGTAGTATACGTTTGGGACAGCGAACGAGCTCCTACAATGAGCAGTTCTTC. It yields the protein CASSIRLGQRTSSYNEQFF.

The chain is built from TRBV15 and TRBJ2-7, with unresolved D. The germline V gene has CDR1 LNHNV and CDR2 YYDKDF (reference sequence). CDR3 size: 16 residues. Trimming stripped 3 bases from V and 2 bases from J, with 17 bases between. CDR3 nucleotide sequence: TGTGCCACCAGCAGCCCACCGTGGAATGGGACCTACGAGCAGTACTTC. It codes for CATSSPPWNGTYEQYF.

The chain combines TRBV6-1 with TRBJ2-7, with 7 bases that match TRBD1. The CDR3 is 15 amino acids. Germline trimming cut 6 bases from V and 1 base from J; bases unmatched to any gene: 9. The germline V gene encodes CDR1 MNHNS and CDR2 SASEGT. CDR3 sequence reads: CASRQPGGESYEQYF. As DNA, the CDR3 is TGTGCCAGCAGACAACCAGGGGGAGAGTCCTACGAGCAGTACTTC.

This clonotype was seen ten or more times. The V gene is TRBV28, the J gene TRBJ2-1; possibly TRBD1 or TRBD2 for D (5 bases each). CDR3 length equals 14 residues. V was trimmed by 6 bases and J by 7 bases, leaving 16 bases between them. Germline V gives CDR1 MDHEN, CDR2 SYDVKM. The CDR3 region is CASRRPGAVNEQFF. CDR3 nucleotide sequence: TGTGCCAGCAGGCGCCCCGGGGCGGTGAATGAGCAGTTCTTC. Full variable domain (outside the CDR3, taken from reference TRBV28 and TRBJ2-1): DVKVTQSSRYLVKRTGEKVFLECVQDMDHENMFWYRQDPGLGLRLIYFSYDVKMKEKGDIPEGYSVSREKKERFSLILESASTNQTSMYLCASRRPGAVNEQFFGPGTRLTVL.

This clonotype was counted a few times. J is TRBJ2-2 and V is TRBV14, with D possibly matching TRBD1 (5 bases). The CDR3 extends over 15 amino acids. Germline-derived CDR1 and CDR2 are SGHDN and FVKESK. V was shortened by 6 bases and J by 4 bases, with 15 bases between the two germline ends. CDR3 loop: CASRRAGSFTGELFF. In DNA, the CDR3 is TGTGCCAGCAGAAGGGCAGGGTCGTTCACCGGGGAGCTGTTTTTT.

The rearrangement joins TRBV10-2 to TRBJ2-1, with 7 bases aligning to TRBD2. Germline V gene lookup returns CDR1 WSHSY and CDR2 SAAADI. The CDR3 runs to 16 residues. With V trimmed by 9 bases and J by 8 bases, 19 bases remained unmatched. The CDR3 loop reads CASTDAGLAEVDEQFF. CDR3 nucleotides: TGCGCCAGTACTGACGCGGGCCTAGCGGAGGTGGATGAGCAGTTCTTC.

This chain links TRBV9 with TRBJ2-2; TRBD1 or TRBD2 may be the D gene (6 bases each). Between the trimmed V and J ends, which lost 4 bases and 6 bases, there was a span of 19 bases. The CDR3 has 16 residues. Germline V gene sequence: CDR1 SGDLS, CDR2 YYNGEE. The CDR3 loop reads CASSLRGDQSAGELFF. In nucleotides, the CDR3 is TGTGCCAGCAGCCTAAGGGGGGATCAATCAGCCGGGGAGCTGTTTTTT.

The CDR3 DNA sequence: TGTGCCAGCAGCTTGTACGGGAGAAACACCGGGGAGCTGTTTTTT. This encodes CASSLYGRNTGELFF. The chain links TRBV5-5 to TRBJ2-2; D is perhaps TRBD2 (6 bases). From germline, CDR1 is SGHKS and CDR2 YYEKEE (reference sequence). The CDR3 runs to 15 residues. Trimming took 1 base from V and 2 from J, leaving 9 bases between them. The entire variable domain, with the rest obtained from reference TRBV5-5 and TRBJ2-2, is as follows: DAGVTQSPTHLIKTRGQQVTLRCSPISGHKSVSWYQQVLGQGPQFIFQYYEKEERGRGNFPDRFSARQFPNYSSELNVNALLLGDSALYLCASSLYGRNTGELFFGEGSRLTVL.

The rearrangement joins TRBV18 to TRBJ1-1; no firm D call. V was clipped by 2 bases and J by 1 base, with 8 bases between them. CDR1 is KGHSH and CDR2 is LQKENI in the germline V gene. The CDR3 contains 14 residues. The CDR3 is CASSPARGNTEAFF. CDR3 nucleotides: TGTGCCAGCTCACCAGCCCGTGGGAACACTGAAGCTTTCTTT.

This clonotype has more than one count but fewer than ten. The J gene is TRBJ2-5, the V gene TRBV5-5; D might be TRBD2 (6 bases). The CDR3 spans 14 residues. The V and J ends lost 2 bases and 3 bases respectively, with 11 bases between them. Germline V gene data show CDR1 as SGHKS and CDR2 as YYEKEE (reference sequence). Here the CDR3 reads CASSFSPGEETQYF. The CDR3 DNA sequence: TGTGCCAGCAGCTTCTCGCCGGGAGAAGAGACCCAGTACTTC. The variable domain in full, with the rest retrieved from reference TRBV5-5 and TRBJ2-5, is DAGVTQSPTHLIKTRGQQVTLRCSPISGHKSVSWYQQVLGQGPQFIFQYYEKEERGRGNFPDRFSARQFPNYSSELNVNALLLGDSALYLCASSFSPGEETQYFGPGTRLLVL.

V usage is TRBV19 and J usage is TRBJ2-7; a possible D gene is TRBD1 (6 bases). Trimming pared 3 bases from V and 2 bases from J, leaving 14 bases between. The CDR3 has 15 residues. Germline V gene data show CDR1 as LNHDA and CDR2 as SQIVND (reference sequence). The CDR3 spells CASSIGDRFAYEQYF. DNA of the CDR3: TGTGCCAGTAGTATCGGAGACAGGTTCGCCTACGAGCAGTACTTC.

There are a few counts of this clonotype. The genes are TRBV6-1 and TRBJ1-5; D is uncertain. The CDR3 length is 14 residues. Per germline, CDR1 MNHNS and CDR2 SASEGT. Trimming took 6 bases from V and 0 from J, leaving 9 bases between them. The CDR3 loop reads CASSRRASNQPQHF. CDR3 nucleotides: TGTGCCAGCAGCCGTCGGGCTAGCAATCAGCCCCAGCATTTT.